This TCR beta chain came from a study of blood T cell repertoires in COVID-19. Overall study: Samples taken during acute and convalescent COVID-19 were collected in the United States, Italy and Spain.

Which cohort a participant joined came from the clinical history participants gave. In Cohort 3, a recovered donor had either two negative PCRs, clearance, or symptom resolution. As processed by the authors: Reference gene primers were amplified, and this amplification served to estimate nucleated cell counts. Sequencing used immunoSEQ multiplex PCR; TCRdb keeps in-frame clones, though not all of them. That table is the source of V, J and clone size, and D and trimming were worked out from the DNA. The sample lists roughly 360,000 clones, roughly four fifths seen once, with about 5% in the top ten. The CDR3 is 15 amino acids.

The origin of this receptor is a woman between 50 and 59 years old who had recovered from COVID-19. V and J are TRBV21-1 and TRBJ1-5; TRBD1 is the table's D call, not checked against the DNA. TRBV21-1 is a recognized pseudogene. The sequencing sample was made of PBMCs or T cells enriched from blood (not recorded which). CDR3 sequence (DNA): TGTGCCAGCAGCAAAGAGGGACACCTCAATCAGCCCCAGCATTTT. Its translation: CASSKEGHLNQPQHF.